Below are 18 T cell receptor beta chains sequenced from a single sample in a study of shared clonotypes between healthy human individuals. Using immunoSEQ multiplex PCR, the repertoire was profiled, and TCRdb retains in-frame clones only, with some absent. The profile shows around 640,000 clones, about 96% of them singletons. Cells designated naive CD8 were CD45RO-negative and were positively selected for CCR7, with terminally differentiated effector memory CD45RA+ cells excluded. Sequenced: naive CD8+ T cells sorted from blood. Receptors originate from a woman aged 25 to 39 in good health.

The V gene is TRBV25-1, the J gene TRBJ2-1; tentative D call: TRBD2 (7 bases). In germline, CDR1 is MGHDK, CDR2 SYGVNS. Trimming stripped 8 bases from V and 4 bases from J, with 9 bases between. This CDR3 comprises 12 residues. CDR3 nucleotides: TGTGCCAGCGGGAGGGGGTACAATGAGCAGTTCTTC. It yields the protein CASGRGYNEQFF.

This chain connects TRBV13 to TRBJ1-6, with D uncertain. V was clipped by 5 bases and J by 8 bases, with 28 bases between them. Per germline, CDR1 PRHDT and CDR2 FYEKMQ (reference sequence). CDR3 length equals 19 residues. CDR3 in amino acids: CASSLSPLSGAVMDSPLHF. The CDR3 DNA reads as TGTGCCAGCAGCCTCTCCCCGCTGTCAGGTGCGGTGATGGATTCACCCCTCCACTTT.

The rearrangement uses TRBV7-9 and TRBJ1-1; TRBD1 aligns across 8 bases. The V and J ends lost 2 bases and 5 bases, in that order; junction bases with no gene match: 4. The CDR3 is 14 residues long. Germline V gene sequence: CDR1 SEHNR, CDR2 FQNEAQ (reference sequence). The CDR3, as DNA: TGTGCCAGCAGCTTATCAGGGGGCTTTACTGAAGCTTTCTTT. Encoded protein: CASSLSGGFTEAFF.

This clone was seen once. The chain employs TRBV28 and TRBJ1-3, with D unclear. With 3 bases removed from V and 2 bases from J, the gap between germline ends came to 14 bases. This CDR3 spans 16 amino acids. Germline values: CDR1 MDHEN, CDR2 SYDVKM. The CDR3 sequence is CASSLRLQTTGNTIYF. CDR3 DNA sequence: TGTGCCAGCAGTTTGCGCCTACAGACGACTGGAAACACCATATATTTT.

The CDR3 spells CASSGQGTYEQYF. CDR3 nucleotide sequence: TGTGCCAGTTCAGGACAGGGGACATACGAGCAGTACTTC. The rearrangement joins TRBV7-9 to TRBJ2-7; 9 nucleotides match TRBD1. Germline values: CDR1 SEHNR, CDR2 FQNEAQ (reference sequence). The CDR3 runs to 13 residues. V trimming: 9 bases; J trimming: 4 bases; junction bases outside the gene matches: 7.

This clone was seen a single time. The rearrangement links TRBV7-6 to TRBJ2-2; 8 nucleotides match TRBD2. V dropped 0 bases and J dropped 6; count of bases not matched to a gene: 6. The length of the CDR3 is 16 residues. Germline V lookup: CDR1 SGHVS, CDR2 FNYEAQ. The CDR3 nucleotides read TGTGCCAGCAGCTTAGCCCTAGCGGGTTGGCCCGGGGAGCTGTTTTTT. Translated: CASSLALAGWPGELFF.

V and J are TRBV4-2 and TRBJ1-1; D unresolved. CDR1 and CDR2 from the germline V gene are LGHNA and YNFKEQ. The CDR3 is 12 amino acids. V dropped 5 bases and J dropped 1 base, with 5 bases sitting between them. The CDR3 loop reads CASSYENTEAFF. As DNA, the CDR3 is TGTGCCAGCAGCTATGAGAACACTGAAGCTTTCTTT.

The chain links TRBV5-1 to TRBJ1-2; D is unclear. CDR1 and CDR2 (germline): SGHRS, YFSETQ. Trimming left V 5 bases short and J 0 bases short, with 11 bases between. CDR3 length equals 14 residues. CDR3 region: CASRQLGANYGYTF. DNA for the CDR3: TGCGCCAGCAGACAGTTGGGAGCTAACTATGGCTACACCTTC. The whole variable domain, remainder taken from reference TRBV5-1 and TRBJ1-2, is KAGVTQTPRYLIKTRGQQVTLSCSPISGHRSVSWYQQTPGQGLQFLFEYFSETQRNKGNFPGRFSGRQFSNSRSEMNVSTLELGDSALYLCASRQLGANYGYTFGSGTRLTVV.

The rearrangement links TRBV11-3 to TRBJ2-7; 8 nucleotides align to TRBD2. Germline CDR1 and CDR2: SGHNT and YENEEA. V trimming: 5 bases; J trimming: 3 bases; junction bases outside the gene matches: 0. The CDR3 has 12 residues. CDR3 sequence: CASSAGGYEQYF. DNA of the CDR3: TGTGCCAGCAGCGCGGGGGGCTACGAGCAGTACTTC.

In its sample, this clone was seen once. In DNA, the CDR3 is TGTGCCAGCAGTTTAAGGGTTTTCTCCTACGAGCAGTACTTC. Its translation: CASSLRVFSYEQYF. The rearrangement uses TRBV28 and TRBJ2-7; D is unresolved. The CDR3 runs to 14 residues. Trimming took 2 bases from V and 0 from J, leaving 8 bases between them. Germline CDR1 MDHEN, CDR2 SYDVKM.

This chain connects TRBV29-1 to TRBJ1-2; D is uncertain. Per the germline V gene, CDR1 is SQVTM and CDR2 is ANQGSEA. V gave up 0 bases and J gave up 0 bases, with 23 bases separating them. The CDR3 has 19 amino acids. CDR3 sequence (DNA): TGCAGCGTTGAAGATAAATTCTCGCAGACGCCAGATACTAACTATGGCTACACCTTC. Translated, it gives CSVEDKFSQTPDTNYGYTF.

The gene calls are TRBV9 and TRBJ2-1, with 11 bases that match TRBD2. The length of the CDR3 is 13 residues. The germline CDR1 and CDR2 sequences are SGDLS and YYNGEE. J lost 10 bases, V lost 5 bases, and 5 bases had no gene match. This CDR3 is CASRLAGAGEQFF. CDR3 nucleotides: TGTGCCAGCAGACTAGCGGGGGCAGGGGAGCAGTTCTTC.

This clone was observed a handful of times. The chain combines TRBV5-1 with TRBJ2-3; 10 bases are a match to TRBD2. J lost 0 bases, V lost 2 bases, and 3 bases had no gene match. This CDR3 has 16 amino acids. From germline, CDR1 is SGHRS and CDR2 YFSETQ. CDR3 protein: CASSFASGSSTDTQYF. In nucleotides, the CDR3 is TGCGCCAGCAGCTTCGCTAGCGGGAGTAGCACAGATACGCAGTATTTT.

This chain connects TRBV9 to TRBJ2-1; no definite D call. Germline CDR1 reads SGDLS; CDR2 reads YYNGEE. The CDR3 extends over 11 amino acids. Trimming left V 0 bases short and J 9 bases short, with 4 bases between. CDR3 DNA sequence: TGTGCCAGCAGCGTAGGTACTGAGCAGTTCTTC. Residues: CASSVGTEQFF.

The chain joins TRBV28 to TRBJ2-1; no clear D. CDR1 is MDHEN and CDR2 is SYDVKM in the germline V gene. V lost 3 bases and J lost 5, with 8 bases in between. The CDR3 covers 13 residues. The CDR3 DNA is TGTGCCAGCAGTTTTAGTCCTCACAATGAGCAGTTCTTC. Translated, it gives CASSFSPHNEQFF.

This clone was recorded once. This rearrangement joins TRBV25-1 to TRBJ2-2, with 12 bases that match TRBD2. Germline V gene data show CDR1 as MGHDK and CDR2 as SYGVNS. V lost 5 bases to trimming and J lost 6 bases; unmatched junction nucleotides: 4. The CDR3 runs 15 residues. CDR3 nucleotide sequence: TGTGCCAGCAGTAGACGACTAGCGGGAGCCGGGGAGCTGTTTTTT. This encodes CASSRRLAGAGELFF.

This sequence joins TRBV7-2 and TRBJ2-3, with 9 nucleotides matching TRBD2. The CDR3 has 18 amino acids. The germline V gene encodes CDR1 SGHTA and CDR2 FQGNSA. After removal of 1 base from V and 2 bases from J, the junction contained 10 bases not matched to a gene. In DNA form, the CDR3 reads TGTGCCAGCAGCTTAGTCGCGGGAGGGGAAGGGACCACAGATACGCAGTATTTT. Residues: CASSLVAGGEGTTDTQYF.

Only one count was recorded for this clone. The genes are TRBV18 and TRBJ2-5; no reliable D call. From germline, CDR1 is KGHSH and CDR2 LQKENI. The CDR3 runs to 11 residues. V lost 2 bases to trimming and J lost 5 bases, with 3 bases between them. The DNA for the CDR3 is TGTGCCAGCTCACCAGGCGAGACCCAGTACTTC. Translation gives CASSPGETQYF.